A selection of T cell receptor beta chains follows, all from one sample in a study of CD8 T cells in cerebrospinal fluid in Alzheimer's disease. No DNA is given; TCRdb re-called the 10x single-cell sequencing reads and lists each CDR3 protein once. In all, the sample yields about 500 distinct CDR3 sequences. Sequencing was done on a sample of cerebrospinal fluid. The origin of the receptors is a human donor with Alzheimer's disease. Both conserved end residues are part of each CDR3. The listing skips clone size in some rows; elsewhere it reads once, few, many or a size class.

J gene,V gene,clone size,CDR3 protein
TRBJ2-2,TRBV2,large,CASRGQGQLGELFF
TRBJ2-1,TRBV7-2,large,CASSLNGQGKNEQFF
TRBJ2-1,TRBV20-1,large,CSAHLRGRDRAFYNEQFF
TRBJ2-7,TRBV7-6,large,CASSSGPNYEQYF
TRBJ1-2,TRBV6-5,medium-sized,CASSYQGAQGAYGYTF
TRBJ2-1,TRBV3-1,.,CASSHLKASSYNEQFF
TRBJ1-1,TRBV14,large,CASSQDLRREAFF
TRBJ1-2,TRBV13,.,CASSLDWREGYTF
TRBJ2-2,TRBV2,large,CASPLGGRRTGELFF
TRBJ2-7,TRBV27,large,CASSYGTGDYEQYF
TRBJ2-7,TRBV7-2,.,CASSQTGVEQYF
TRBJ2-3,TRBV6-4,medium-sized,CASSDGAGGTDTQYF
TRBJ1-1,TRBV4-2,large,CASSQDFGGRNTEAFF
TRBJ1-6,TRBV3-1,large,CASSPHNNSPLHF
TRBJ1-1,TRBV25-1,medium-sized,CASYTGYSSTEAFF
TRBJ1-5,TRBV7-6,large,CASSNMNQPQHF
TRBJ1-4,TRBV7-2,.,CASSGYVEGKLFF
TRBJ2-3,TRBV28,large,CATAPRGSRPDTQYF
TRBJ2-3,TRBV6-2/TRBV6-3,medium-sized,CASSSAGQGRADTQYF
TRBJ2-3,TRBV2,large,CASKDLVSTDTQYF
TRBJ2-6,TRBV19,large,CASSPDRGGANVLTF
TRBJ1-2,TRBV6-1,medium-sized,CATPGPNYGYTF
TRBJ2-2,TRBV19,medium-sized,CASKVGGMNTGELFF
TRBJ2-7,TRBV5-8,.,CASSGGTSGGSYEQYF
TRBJ1-3,TRBV19,medium-sized,CASTSQSGSGNTIYF
TRBJ2-7,TRBV10-3,large,CAISGGTSGVYEQYF
TRBJ2-2,TRBV5-1,medium-sized,CASRLRTEFGELFF
TRBJ2-1,TRBV20-1,large,CRADATIDEQFF
TRBJ2-1,TRBV2,large,CASGGQSYASYNEQFF
TRBJ2-5,TRBV24-1,hyperexpanded,CATSGGTSGETQYF
TRBJ1-5,TRBV30,large,CAWSRSSNQPQHF
TRBJ1-6,TRBV12-3/TRBV12-4,large,CASSTERFSVGSPLHF
TRBJ2-7,TRBV20-1,large,CSASFGVKPYEQYF
TRBJ2-7,TRBV20-1,large,CSASWQTYEQYF
TRBJ2-1,TRBV6-2/TRBV6-3,large,CASTSLASSYNEQFF
TRBJ1-2,TRBV5-1,large,CASSLNMGGYTF
TRBJ2-5,TRBV29-1,large,CSVAGGRTQVETQYF
TRBJ1-1,TRBV3-1,large,CASSQVHTEAFF
TRBJ1-5,TRBV5-4,medium-sized,CASSQGVGSNQPQHF
TRBJ1-2,TRBV24-1,medium-sized,CATSDGYGYTF
TRBJ2-2,TRBV6-5,large,CASSRPPERLFF
TRBJ1-5,TRBV6-1,medium-sized,CASSTGNYQPQHF
TRBJ1-2,TRBV7-8,medium-sized,CASTEGGFNYGYTF
TRBJ2-2,TRBV11-3,.,CASSLSRAGELFF
TRBJ1-1,TRBV5-5,large,CASSFHRVPNTEAFF
TRBJ1-1,TRBV20-1,hyperexpanded,CSASSGRDTEAFF
TRBJ1-4,TRBV20-1,large,CSARDGGSANEKLFF
TRBJ1-5,TRBV20-1,large,CSASAGANQPQHF
TRBJ2-5,TRBV20-1,.,CSATGTSGETQYF
TRBJ2-7,TRBV5-1,large,CASSHITQNRYEQYF